The 17 T cell receptor beta chains below come from one sample, sequenced in a study of T cell changes during pregnancy in multiple sclerosis. Measured with immunoSEQ multiplex PCR; TCRdb has only the in-frame clones, and not every one. Among 15,000 or so clones listed, around 96% were seen once. This specimen consisted of peripheral blood, obtained in the third trimester of pregnancy. Receptors originate from a female donor with multiple sclerosis, enrolled in a pregnancy study.

The chain is built from TRBV4-2 and TRBJ2-2, with 8 bases identical to TRBD1. J was trimmed by 3 bases and V by 1 base; bases with no gene match: 4. The CDR3 length is 16 residues. Germline V gene data show CDR1 as LGHNA and CDR2 as YNFKEQ. For the CDR3, the DNA is TGTGCCAGCAGCCAAGTCAACAGGGGGGACACCGGGGAGCTGTTTTTT. This codes for CASSQVNRGDTGELFF.

The DNA of the CDR3 is TGTGCCAGTAGCTACAGCCCTGGGACAGGGACCGAGCAGTACTTC. Translation: CASSYSPGTGTEQYF. The rearrangement uses TRBV19 and TRBJ2-7; TRBD1 matches 9 bases. V trimming: 6 bases; J trimming: 6 bases; junction bases outside the gene matches: 12. This CDR3 region has 15 residues. Looked up from germline, CDR1 is LNHDA and CDR2 is SQIVND (reference sequence).

The chain carries TRBV5-1 and TRBJ1-2; the D gene is possibly TRBD1 (5 bases). The CDR3 extends over 14 amino acids. Between the trimmed V and J ends, which lost 2 bases and 8 bases, there was a span of 16 bases. Germline lookup yields CDR1 SGHRS and CDR2 YFSETQ. The CDR3 DNA sequence: TGCGCCAGCAGCTTAACAGAAAGGGGAAGAGGCTACACCTTC. It translates to CASSLTERGRGYTF.

The J gene is TRBJ1-1, the V gene TRBV18; the D gene is possibly TRBD1 (5 bases). The V and J ends lost 1 base and 0 bases respectively, with 12 bases between them. Germline CDR1 is KGHSH and CDR2 is LQKENI. This CDR3 has 16 residues. CDR3 loop: CASSPLILQVNTEAFF. For the CDR3, the DNA is TGTGCCAGCTCACCACTTATCCTACAGGTGAACACTGAAGCTTTCTTT.

V usage is TRBV29-1 and J usage is TRBJ2-1; 7 bases agree with TRBD2. The V and J ends lost 4 bases and 8 bases, in that order; junction bases with no gene match: 8. The CDR3 runs 13 residues. Germline V gene data show CDR1 as SQVTM and CDR2 as ANQGSEA. DNA for the CDR3: TGCAGCGTTGGTGGTGGGAGGGGCCATGAGCAGTTCTTC. This sequence encodes CSVGGGRGHEQFF.

The sample holds one count of this clone. CDR3 sequence: CASREGTAYGYTF. CDR3 DNA: TGTGCCAGCAGGGAGGGGACGGCCTATGGCTACACCTTC. V usage is TRBV2 and J usage is TRBJ1-2; D is possibly TRBD1 (5 bases). Germline CDR1 is SNHLY and CDR2 is FYNNEI. The germline V and J ends were trimmed by 6 bases and 4 bases, with 12 bases remaining between them. This CDR3 contains 13 residues.

The CDR3 here is CASSGRGRTDTQYF. The CDR3 coding sequence is TGTGCCAGCAGTGGCAGGGGCCGGACAGATACGCAGTATTTT. V usage is TRBV6-1 and J usage is TRBJ2-3, with D perhaps TRBD1 (6 bases). Germline-derived CDR1 and CDR2 are MNHNS and SASEGT. The germline V and J ends were trimmed by 4 bases and 3 bases, with 11 bases remaining between them. CDR3 length equals 14 residues.

V gene TRBV11-2 combines with J gene TRBJ1-1; D unresolved. The CDR3 contains 15 residues. The V gene's germline CDR1 is SGHAT and CDR2 FQNNGV. V was trimmed by 5 bases and J by 4 bases, leaving 17 bases between them. The CDR3 spells CASSPTPGNPTEAFF. In nucleotides, the CDR3 is TGTGCCAGCAGCCCTACACCCGGGAACCCCACTGAAGCTTTCTTT. The complete variable domain, with remaining parts taken from reference TRBV11-2 and TRBJ1-1, reads EAGVAQSPRYKIIEKRQSVAFWCNPISGHATLYWYQQILGQGPKLLIQFQNNGVVDDSQLPKDRFSAERLKGVDSTLKIQPAKLEDSAVYLCASSPTPGNPTEAFFGQGTRLTVV.

This clone was seen a single time. The chain uses TRBV6-1 and TRBJ2-5; D remains unclear. Per germline, CDR1 MNHNS and CDR2 SASEGT. This CDR3 region has 13 residues. Trimming took off 2 bases at V and 1 base at J, with 5 bases between the two ends. For the CDR3, the DNA is TGTGCCAGCAGTGAATTGGCCCAAGAGACCCAGTACTTC. Protein: CASSELAQETQYF.

The CDR3 loop reads CASSSYRDGINTIYF. In DNA form, the CDR3 reads TGTGCCAGCAGTTCCTACAGGGATGGGATAAACACCATATATTTT. This sequence joins TRBV27 and TRBJ1-3; D perhaps matches TRBD1 (6 bases). The V end was cut by 4 bases, the J end by 6 bases, with 16 bases between. The CDR3 runs to 15 residues. Per germline, CDR1 MNHEY and CDR2 SMNVEV (reference sequence).

V is TRBV7-3 and J is TRBJ1-1, with TRBD1 as a possible D gene (6 bases). Germline values: CDR1 SGHTA, CDR2 FQGTGA. The ends were cut back, 5 bases at V and 1 base at J, with 8 bases in the middle. This CDR3 region has 13 residues. The CDR3: CASSPQGNTEAFF. The DNA for the CDR3 is TGTGCCAGCAGCCCACAGGGGAACACTGAAGCTTTCTTT.

The rearrangement joins TRBV14 to TRBJ1-3; no firm D call. The CDR3 covers 12 residues. The germline gives CDR1 SGHDN, CDR2 FVKESK. V was cut by 2 bases and J by 10 bases, with 9 bases left in between. This chain's CDR3 is CASSQSSRTIYF. The CDR3 region has the DNA TGTGCCAGCAGCCAATCCTCGCGAACCATATATTTT.

This clone was seen a single time. This rearrangement joins TRBV7-9 to TRBJ1-1; 8 bases are a match to TRBD1. The CDR3 sequence is 17 residues long. Germline CDR1 is SEHNR and CDR2 is FQNEAQ (reference sequence). With V trimmed by 1 base and J by 2 bases, 9 bases remained unmatched. CDR3 loop: CASSLGSRTGTNTEAFF. DNA of the CDR3: TGTGCCAGCAGCTTAGGGTCTAGGACAGGGACAAACACTGAAGCTTTCTTT. Using reference TRBV7-9 and TRBJ1-1 for the parts outside the CDR3, the full variable domain is DTGVSQNPRHKITKRGQNVTFRCDPISEHNRLYWYRQTLGQGPEFLTYFQNEAQLEKSRLLSDRFSAERPKGSFSTLEIQRTEQGDSAMYLCASSLGSRTGTNTEAFFGQGTRLTVV.

V usage is TRBV5-4 and J usage is TRBJ2-5; TRBD2 matches 9 bases. Trimming removed 4 bases from V and 5 bases from J; junction bases left unmatched: 15. From germline, CDR1 is SGHNT and CDR2 YYREEE (reference sequence). CDR3 size: 17 residues. The CDR3 DNA sequence: TGTGCCAGCAGCGTTGAGGTTGATAGCGGGAGAGGGGAGACCCAGTACTTC. This translates into CASSVEVDSGRGETQYF.

The chain carries TRBV7-9 and TRBJ1-1; D is perhaps TRBD1 (6 bases). The CDR3 spans 16 residues. Between the trimmed V and J ends, which lost 4 bases and 3 bases, there was a span of 18 bases. Germline V CDR1 and CDR2: SEHNR, FQNEAQ (reference sequence). CDR3 region: CASSSPRGGRDTEAFF. The CDR3 DNA reads as TGTGCCAGCAGCTCACCCCGGGGGGGCCGCGACACTGAAGCTTTCTTT.

The J gene is TRBJ1-2, the V gene TRBV6-6, with D uncertain. The V end was cut by 7 bases, the J end by 6 bases, with 12 bases between. CDR3 length: 12 residues. From germline, CDR1 is MNHNY and CDR2 SVGAGI (reference sequence). CDR3 in amino acids: CASKRLNDGYTF. CDR3 nucleotides: TGTGCCAGCAAAAGACTAAATGATGGCTACACCTTC.

The chain links TRBV9 to TRBJ2-5; TRBD2 aligns across 8 bases. The CDR3 is made up of 17 amino acids. Germline V gives CDR1 SGDLS, CDR2 YYNGEE. The junction had 14 bases not matched to a gene; V was cut back by 4 bases and J by 3 bases. The CDR3 here is CASSRRGGTAKEETQYF. CDR3 DNA sequence: TGTGCCAGCAGCCGACGCGGGGGGACGGCAAAGGAAGAGACCCAGTACTTC.